The 22 T cell receptor beta chains presented below share a single source sample, sequenced in a study of cytomegalovirus exposure and HLA in healthy donors. Both 60 Vbeta primers and 13 Jbeta primers went into the PCR. The table came from immunoSEQ multiplex PCR; TCRdb's copy has only in-frame clones and leaves some out. This repertoire shows some 120,000 clones, 80% found once; its top ten account for 2% to 3%. Specimen: PBMCs. These receptors all come from a man aged 30 to 39 in good health and CMV-seronegative.

The rearrangement links TRBV27 to TRBJ1-2, with D uncertain. The CDR3 is 13 amino acids. Trimming pared 3 bases from V and 7 bases from J, leaving 12 bases between. Per the germline V gene, CDR1 is MNHEY and CDR2 is SMNVEV (reference sequence). The chain's CDR3 is CASSFLSAGGYTF. The DNA of the CDR3 is TGTGCCAGCAGTTTTCTTAGTGCTGGTGGCTACACCTTC.

The chain uses TRBV11-2 and TRBJ2-7; no definite D call. This CDR3 has 13 residues. Germline V CDR1 and CDR2: SGHAT, FQNNGV. V was trimmed by 4 bases and J by 6 bases, leaving 13 bases between them. The CDR3 is CASSSCGYCEQYF. CDR3 in DNA: TGTGCCAGCAGCTCCTGCGGTTACTGCGAGCAGTACTTC.

The J gene is TRBJ2-1, the V gene TRBV2; possibly TRBD1 for D (5 bases). Germline V CDR1 and CDR2: SNHLY, FYNNEI. The V gene lost 5 bases and the J gene lost 4 bases, with 12 bases spanning the gap. The CDR3 has 14 amino acids. CDR3 sequence: CASSTQGGYNEQFF. CDR3 nucleotide sequence: TGTGCCAGCAGTACTCAGGGCGGATACAATGAGCAGTTCTTC. Together with reference TRBV2 and TRBJ2-1, the CDR3 gives the full variable domain: EPEVTQTPSHQVTQMGQEVILRCVPISNHLYFYWYRQILGQKVEFLVSFYNNEISEKSEIFDDQFSVERPDGSNFTLKIRSTKLEDSAMYFCASSTQGGYNEQFFGPGTRLTVL.

This sequence joins TRBV19 and TRBJ2-1; 13 positions agree with TRBD2. The CDR3 length is 16 residues. Trimming took 4 bases from V and 7 from J; bases not matched to a gene: 7. Germline assignment: CDR1 LNHDA and CDR2 SQIVND (reference sequence). The CDR3 region is CASSTGLAGMTNEQFF. As DNA, the CDR3 is TGTGCCAGTAGTACGGGACTAGCGGGAATGACAAATGAGCAGTTCTTC.

V is TRBV7-9 and J is TRBJ1-1, with D possibly matching TRBD1 (6 bases). This CDR3 comprises 13 residues. CDR1 is SEHNR, CDR2 FQNEAQ, per germline (reference sequence). With 0 bases removed from V and 7 bases from J, the gap between germline ends came to 9 bases. DNA of the CDR3: TGTGCCAGCAGCTTAGCGGAAGGGGGTGAAGCTTTCTTT. Translation gives CASSLAEGGEAFF.

The chain joins TRBV9 to TRBJ2-3, with D maybe TRBD2 (5 bases). V was cut by 1 base and J by 6 bases, with 12 bases left in between. The CDR3 has 14 residues. CDR1 and CDR2 from the germline V gene are SGDLS and YYNGEE. The CDR3, as DNA: TGTGCCAGCAGCGTATACGAGGGCGGGGATACGCAGTATTTT. Protein product: CASSVYEGGDTQYF.

The rearrangement links TRBV28 to TRBJ2-4; D might be TRBD1 (7 bases). This CDR3 region has 15 residues. Trimming took off 4 bases at V and 0 bases at J, with 10 bases between the two ends. CDR1 MDHEN and CDR2 SYDVKM come from the germline V gene. The CDR3 DNA reads TGTGCCAGCAGTTGGAGGGGGCCAGCCAAAAACATTCAGTACTTC. Encoded protein: CASSWRGPAKNIQYF.

V usage is TRBV14 and J usage is TRBJ1-5, with TRBD1 identical over 9 bases. V was clipped by 3 bases and J by 4 bases; unmatched bases: 4. Germline lookup yields CDR1 SGHDN and CDR2 FVKESK. The CDR3 has 15 residues. The CDR3 coding sequence is TGTGCCAGCAGCCAGGGCGGACAGGGGAATCAGCCCCAGCATTTT. Protein sequence: CASSQGGQGNQPQHF.

The chain uses TRBV6-1 and TRBJ1-4; 9 bases are shared with TRBD1. CDR1 and CDR2 (germline): MNHNS, SASEGT. This CDR3 comprises 14 residues. With 6 bases clipped from V and 6 bases from J, the junction kept 5 bases outside the gene matches. The CDR3, as DNA: TGTGCCAGCAGATCCGGGACAGGGCATGAAAAACTGTTTTTT. Its protein product is CASRSGTGHEKLFF.

The V gene is TRBV19, the J gene TRBJ2-1; 11 positions match TRBD1. V dropped 5 bases and J dropped 2; count of bases not matched to a gene: 17. The CDR3 contains 20 residues. Germline V gene sequence: CDR1 LNHDA, CDR2 SQIVND (reference sequence). This chain's CDR3 is CASSLWTGGVRDYAYNEQFF. The CDR3 DNA is TGTGCCAGTAGTCTATGGACAGGGGGCGTCCGGGACTATGCCTACAATGAGCAGTTCTTC.

J is TRBJ1-1 and V is TRBV19; D is possibly TRBD1 (5 bases). Trimming removed 4 bases from V and 6 bases from J, with 15 bases in between. This CDR3 spans 14 amino acids. Germline V lookup: CDR1 LNHDA, CDR2 SQIVND (reference sequence). CDR3 sequence (DNA): TGTGCCAGTAGTAGAATGGACATTTATGCTGAAGCTTTCTTT. Protein sequence: CASSRMDIYAEAFF.

CDR3 sequence (DNA): TGCGCCAGCAGCTTGGGCAGGGATCTTGAGACCCAGTACTTC. This sequence encodes CASSLGRDLETQYF. The chain carries TRBV5-1 and TRBJ2-5; tentative D call: TRBD1 (5 bases). Germline CDR1 reads SGHRS; CDR2 reads YFSETQ. The germline V and J ends were trimmed by 0 bases and 5 bases, with 11 bases remaining between them. This CDR3 comprises 14 residues.

V and J are TRBV13 and TRBJ2-2, with D tentatively TRBD2 (6 bases). V lost 5 bases to trimming and J lost 2 bases, with 15 bases between them. The CDR3 extends over 16 amino acids. Germline V gene lookup returns CDR1 PRHDT and CDR2 FYEKMQ (reference sequence). The CDR3 nucleotides read TGTGCCAGCAGCCCGACGGAGGGGACTAACACCGGGGAGCTGTTTTTT. Its protein product is CASSPTEGTNTGELFF. Based on the CDR3 plus reference TRBV13 and TRBJ2-2, the full variable domain is AAGVIQSPRHLIKEKRETATLKCYPIPRHDTVYWYQQGPGQDPQFLISFYEKMQSDKGSIPDRFSAQQFSDYHSELNMSSLELGDSALYFCASSPTEGTNTGELFFGEGSRLTVL.

The chain uses TRBV7-6 and TRBJ2-2, with 7 bases that match TRBD1. Trimming at V came to 4 bases and at J to 5 bases, leaving 4 bases not matched to a gene. This CDR3 spans 14 amino acids. Germline loops: CDR1 SGHVS, CDR2 FNYEAQ. The CDR3 nucleotides read TGTGCCAGCAGCTCCCCGACAGGGACCGGGGAGCTGTTTTTT. Translating it yields CASSSPTGTGELFF.

The chain recombines TRBV29-1 with TRBJ2-5, with D possibly TRBD2 on 6 matching bases. The CDR3 loop spans 14 amino acids. Per the germline V gene, CDR1 is SQVTM and CDR2 is ANQGSEA. V dropped 5 bases and J dropped 4 bases, with 17 bases sitting between them. CDR3 loop: CSVITPGAGETQYF. CDR3 coding DNA: TGCAGCGTTATCACCCCGGGAGCCGGAGAGACCCAGTACTTC.

A single count supports this clone. The rearrangement joins TRBV7-9 to TRBJ2-7; 8 bases map to TRBD2. Looked up from germline, CDR1 is SEHNR and CDR2 is FQNEAQ (reference sequence). CDR3 length: 13 residues. Losses at the gene ends were 5 bases for V and 7 bases for J; bases not matched to a gene: 7. The CDR3 DNA follows: TGTGCCAGCAGCGACCAACCGGGGGGGGAGCAGTACTTC. This gives the protein CASSDQPGGEQYF.

The chain couples TRBV6-5 to TRBJ2-7, with D hard to call. Germline values: CDR1 MNHEY, CDR2 SVGAGI. There are 13 residues in the CDR3. The V and J ends lost 0 bases and 3 bases respectively, with 6 bases between them. The DNA for the CDR3 is TGTGCCAGCAGTTACTCGGCTAGCTACGAGCAGTACTTC. It encodes CASSYSASYEQYF.

This chain uses TRBV28 with TRBJ2-1; D possibly corresponds to TRBD1 (5 bases). The V and J ends lost 6 bases and 6 bases respectively, with 15 bases between them. In germline, CDR1 is MDHEN, CDR2 SYDVKM. The CDR3 runs 14 residues. This chain's CDR3 is CASRGPDSTNEQFF. CDR3 nucleotide sequence: TGTGCCAGCAGGGGGCCCGATTCCACCAATGAGCAGTTCTTC.

V and J are TRBV18 and TRBJ2-7, with 10 bases matching TRBD2. CDR1 KGHSH and CDR2 LQKENI come from the germline V gene. V lost 3 bases and J lost 7; bases outside the gene matches: 3. The CDR3 runs 13 residues. The CDR3 loop reads CASSPRTSGEQYF. For the CDR3, the DNA is TGTGCCAGCTCACCTCGGACTAGCGGTGAGCAGTACTTC. The full variable domain, completed using reference TRBV18 and TRBJ2-7, is NAGVMQNPRHLVRRRGQEARLRCSPMKGHSHVYWYRQLPEEGLKFMVYLQKENIIDESGMPKERFSAEFPKEGPSILRIQQVVRGDSAAYFCASSPRTSGEQYFGPGTRLTVT.

The rearrangement uses TRBV6-6 and TRBJ1-1, with D uncertain. The CDR3 is made up of 15 amino acids. The germline V gene encodes CDR1 MNHNY and CDR2 SVGAGI (reference sequence). The V gene lost 2 bases and the J gene lost 4 bases, with 14 bases spanning the gap. CDR3 nucleotide sequence: TGTGCCAGCAGTTACGCCTACGGGTCGGGCACTGAAGCTTTCTTT. It codes for CASSYAYGSGTEAFF.

The chain recombines TRBV27 with TRBJ1-1, with D possibly matching TRBD1 (5 bases). Germline values: CDR1 MNHEY, CDR2 SMNVEV (reference sequence). V was cut by 4 bases and J by 0 bases, with 12 bases left in between. The CDR3 covers 15 residues. The DNA of the CDR3 is TGTGCCAGCAGTTCGCCGACAGCCTTGAACACTGAAGCTTTCTTT. Its protein product is CASSSPTALNTEAFF.

This chain links TRBV7-8 with TRBJ2-1, with 10 bases lining up with TRBD1. There are 15 residues in the CDR3. The V segment lost 5 bases and the J segment 9 bases; nucleotides outside the gene matches: 10. Germline CDR1 and CDR2: SGHVS and FQNEAQ. DNA for the CDR3: TGTGCCAGCAGCGAAGGGACAGGGGACCTAGTTGAGCAGTTCTTC. Translation gives CASSEGTGDLVEQFF. Full variable domain (rest looked up from reference TRBV7-8 and TRBJ2-1): GAGVSQSPRYKVAKRGQDVALRCDPISGHVSLFWYQQALGQGPEFLTYFQNEAQLDKSGLPSDRFFAERPEGSVSTLKIQRTQQEDSAVYLCASSEGTGDLVEQFFGPGTRLTVL.